This T cell receptor beta chain was sequenced during a study of blood T cell repertoires in COVID-19. Study-level background: Sites in the United States, Italy and Spain provided acute and convalescent COVID-19 samples. The analysed material was cDNA or gDNA that came from T cells, B-cell-depleted T cells, or PBMCs.

The CDR3 consists of 17 residues. Germline values: CDR1 SGHDN, CDR2 FVKESK. V was clipped by 1 base and J by 3 bases; unmatched bases: 8. As processed by the authors: Amplification with reference gene primers provided the estimates of nucleated cell counts. The assay was immunoSEQ multiplex PCR, and TCRdb's table has in-frame clones only and misses some. V and J calls and clone size are those listed in that table; D and trimming were worked out from the DNA. The data contain roughly 250,000 clones, over 75% of them seen just once; the ten biggest clones take up roughly 0.8%. The sequence came from a woman under 40 with acute or convalescent COVID-19. V is TRBV14 and J is TRBJ1-2, with 10 bases matching TRBD1. Sequencing was carried out using peripheral blood. The CDR3 loop reads CASSQVSPGTGDYGYTF. CDR3 coding DNA: TGTGCCAGCAGCCAAGTAAGCCCCGGGACAGGGGACTATGGCTACACCTTC.